These T cell receptor beta chains were read from a single sample in a study of OX40 agonist ivuxolimab in advanced cancers. Clones were read by immunoSEQ multiplex PCR, and TCRdb kept only the in-frame ones, dropping some. Of about 17,000 clones listed, roughly 80% are singletons. Material: CD4+ or CD8+ T cells sorted from blood, obtained in a trial of the OX40 agonist ivuxolimab. The receptors were gathered from an adult with an advanced solid tumor such as melanoma, head and neck, liver or kidney cancer. The CDR3 runs from the conserved cysteine through the conserved F or W. D genes are given only for firm matches. Only part of the rows carry a size: once, few, many, or a class if the clone is expanded.

D,size,J,V,CDR3,DNA
TRBD1,.,TRBJ1-2,TRBV18,CASSPIRQGARDGYTF,TGTGCCAGCTCACCTATCAGACAGGGGGCGCGGGATGGCTACACCTTC
.,.,TRBJ2-2,TRBV5-1,CASSLVGTPSRDTGELFF,TGCGCCAGCAGCTTGGTAGGGACACCCTCCAGAGACACCGGGGAGCTGTTTTTT
.,once,TRBJ2-2,TRBV27,CASSRQKEGGGELFF,TGTGCCAGCAGTCGACAGAAGGAGGGGGGCGGGGAGCTGTTTTTT
TRBD1,.,TRBJ2-2,TRBV6-1,CASRGQGLGTGELFF,TGTGCCAGTCGTGGACAGGGTCTGGGAACCGGGGAGCTGTTTTTT
.,few,TRBJ2-7,TRBV11-2,CASSLGFGPTYEQYF,TGTGCCAGCAGCTTAGGCTTTGGGCCCACCTACGAGCAGTACTTC
.,.,TRBJ1-3,TRBV5-1,CASRISATARYSGNTIYF,TGCGCCAGCAGAATCTCAGCGACAGCCAGGTACTCTGGAAACACCATATATTTT
.,once,TRBJ2-4,TRBV7-3,CASSLEGSAKNIQYF,TGTGCCAGCAGCCTAGAAGGGTCAGCCAAAAACATTCAGTACTTC
.,.,TRBJ1-5,TRBV10-3,CAISEGTGDSNQPQHF,TGTGCCATCAGTGAGGGGACGGGGGATAGCAATCAGCCCCAGCATTTT
TRBD1,.,TRBJ1-1,TRBV19,CASSIDRQGAQRAFF,TGTGCCAGTAGTATAGACCGACAGGGGGCGCAGAGAGCTTTCTTT
.,.,TRBJ2-6,TRBV29-1,CSPWRGKRGRRAGANVLTF,TGCAGCCCATGGAGGGGGAAAAGGGGGCGCCGGGCTGGGGCCAACGTCCTGACTTTC
.,.,TRBJ1-1,TRBV11-1,CASSLTARRGAFF,TGTGCCAGCAGCTTAACCGCCAGGCGAGGGGCTTTCTTT
TRBD1,.,TRBJ1-5,TRBV7-9,CASSSDRGSQPQHF,TGTGCCAGCAGCTCCGACAGGGGAAGCCAGCCCCAGCATTTT
.,.,TRBJ2-7,TRBV29-1,CSVRGSSYEQYF,TGCAGCGTTCGTGGGAGCTCCTACGAGCAGTACTTC
.,.,TRBJ2-2,TRBV5-1,CASSFGLNTGELFF,TGCGCCAGCAGCTTCGGACTTAACACCGGGGAGCTGTTTTTT
.,once,TRBJ1-1,TRBV19,CASSTRTSLNTEAFF,TGTGCCAGTAGTACAAGGACCTCACTGAACACTGAAGCTTTCTTT
.,once,TRBJ1-5,TRBV7-3,CASSLEGQPQHF,TGTGCCAGCAGCTTAGAAGGTCAGCCCCAGCATTTT
.,.,TRBJ1-4,TRBV5-8,CASSLNREGEKLFF,TGTGCCAGCAGCTTGAACAGGGAAGGGGAAAAACTGTTTTTT
.,.,TRBJ1-1,TRBV29-1,CSGGDGKAFF,TGCAGCGGGGGGGACGGAAAAGCTTTCTTT
TRBD2,.,TRBJ2-1,TRBV28,CASSSRLAGPLNEQFF,TGTGCCAGCAGTTCCAGACTAGCGGGGCCCTTAAATGAGCAGTTCTTC
TRBD1,.,TRBJ2-1,TRBV11-3,CASSPGQDNEQFF,TGTGCCAGCAGCCCCGGACAGGACAATGAGCAGTTCTTC
.,once,TRBJ2-5,TRBV6-6,CASSSRIETQYF,TGTGCCAGCAGTTCCAGGATTGAGACCCAGTACTTC
TRBD2,.,TRBJ2-5,TRBV9,CASSVGLAGFQETQYF,TGTGCCAGCAGCGTAGGACTAGCGGGGTTCCAAGAGACCCAGTACTTC
.,.,TRBJ2-6,TRBV27,CASSLLSSSGANVLTF,TGTGCCAGCAGTTTACTATCGTCCTCTGGGGCCAACGTCCTGACTTTC
TRBD1,.,TRBJ2-1,TRBV6-1,CASSFGQANEQFF,TGTGCCAGCAGCTTTGGACAGGCCAATGAGCAGTTCTTC
TRBD1,few,TRBJ2-4,TRBV28,CASSSAGTGGKYIQYF,TGTGCCAGCAGTTCTGCCGGGACAGGGGGCAAATACATTCAGTACTTC
.,few,TRBJ2-7,TRBV4-1,CASSQVGGGRHEQYF,TGCGCCAGCAGCCAAGTAGGAGGGGGCCGACACGAGCAGTACTTC
TRBD2,.,TRBJ2-2,TRBV5-1,CASSFIAGGTGELFF,TGCGCCAGCAGCTTCATAGCGGGAGGAACCGGGGAGCTGTTTTTT
.,.,TRBJ1-3,TRBV28,CASNQPRGRTGNTIYF,TGTGCCAGCAATCAACCCAGGGGCCGGACTGGAAACACCATATATTTT
.,once,TRBJ2-1,TRBV7-9,CASSTIYRLSYNEQFF,TGTGCCAGCAGTACGATCTACAGGCTCTCCTACAATGAGCAGTTCTTC
TRBD1,.,TRBJ1-4,TRBV4-1,CASSHMTGSYEKLFF,TGCGCCAGCAGCCATATGACAGGGAGTTATGAAAAACTGTTTTTT
.,.,TRBJ2-7,TRBV6-5,CASSPGDEQYF,TGTGCCAGCAGCCCCGGAGACGAGCAGTACTTC
TRBD2,.,TRBJ2-7,TRBV6-1,CASSEDGRGSYEQYF,TGTGCCAGCAGTGAAGATGGGCGGGGGTCCTACGAGCAGTACTTC
.,.,TRBJ2-2,TRBV30,CAWSAHRSGELFF,TGTGCCTGGAGTGCCCACCGTTCCGGGGAGCTGTTTTTT
.,.,TRBJ2-5,TRBV7-2,CASSSRVLVQETQYF,TGTGCCAGCAGCTCGAGAGTACTAGTCCAAGAGACCCAGTACTTC
.,once,TRBJ1-5,TRBV18,CASSWAENQPQHF,TGTGCCAGCTCATGGGCAGAGAATCAGCCCCAGCATTTT
.,once,TRBJ2-7,TRBV6-6,CASSSSGGLLEQYF,.
.,.,TRBJ2-1,TRBV4-1,CASSQDSLQGYNEQFF,TGCGCCAGCAGCCAAGACTCCTTACAGGGATACAATGAGCAGTTCTTC
TRBD1,.,TRBJ1-2,TRBV4-2,CASSRVDDRGGYGYTF,TGTGCCAGCAGCCGGGTTGACGACAGGGGAGGTTATGGCTACACCTTC
.,.,TRBJ1-3,TRBV19,CASSTGSGNTIYF,TGTGCCAGTAGTACCGGCTCTGGAAACACCATATATTTT
.,.,TRBJ1-5,TRBV28,CASSSEGGGNQPQHF,TGTGCCAGCAGTTCCGAGGGGGGAGGTAATCAGCCCCAGCATTTT
.,.,TRBJ2-3,TRBV7-9,CASSLLAGTDTQYF,TGTGCCAGCAGCTTACTGGCGGGCACAGATACGCAGTATTTT
.,.,TRBJ2-1,TRBV5-1,CASSNAARNNEQFF,TGCGCCAGCAGCAACGCAGCGAGGAACAATGAGCAGTTCTTC